This T cell receptor beta chain originates from a study of control samples from healthy donors and cancer patients. Libraries were prepared by immunoSEQ multiplex PCR; TCRdb keeps only in-frame clonotypes and omits some of them. The sample has fewer than 200,000 clones; 80% to 90% are singletons. With V trimmed by 4 bases and J by 0 bases, 20 bases remained unmatched. The CDR3 has 20 amino acids. The TCR was taken from a man in his thirties or forties in good health. The chain employs TRBV5-3 and TRBJ2-3; 7 bases line up with TRBD2. TRBV5-3 is reported as an ORF; its role is uncertain. Material: blood. The DNA of the CDR3 is TGTGCCAGAAGCCCCCCTAGGTGGGACTACCATAAGCCTAGCACAGATACGCAGTATTTT. Amino acids: CARSPPRWDYHKPSTDTQYF.